The rows below give T cell receptor beta chains drawn from one sample of a study of blood T cell repertoires in COVID-19. Sequencing was performed with immunoSEQ multiplex PCR; in TCRdb, only in-frame clones are kept and a portion is missing. Here the sample spans some 130,000 clones, roughly 80% being singletons. The sequenced sample was peripheral blood. Receptors originate from a man aged 60 to 75 who had recovered from COVID-19. The CDR3 runs from the conserved cysteine through the conserved F or W. D genes are given only for firm matches. Some rows have no size entry. The others give once, few or many, or a class for an expanded clone.

size	V	J	D	DNA	CDR3
.	TRBV7-9	TRBJ1-4	TRBD1	TGTGCCAGCAGCCTCGACAGGGGGCGCGATGAAAAACTGTTTTTT	CASSLDRGRDEKLFF
few	TRBV2	TRBJ2-3	TRBD2	TGTGCCAGCGGCGGACTAGCGAGCACAGATACGCAGTATTTT	CASGGLASTDTQYF
.	TRBV5-6	TRBJ2-7	TRBD1	TGTGCCAGCAGCCTTGACAGGGGTAACGAGCAGTACTTC	CASSLDRGNEQYF
.	TRBV5-8	TRBJ2-5	.	TGTGCCAGCAGCTTGGTGACAGTCAAAGAGACCCAGTACTTC	CASSLVTVKETQYF
.	TRBV14	TRBJ2-2	.	TGTGCCAGCAGCCAAGTAGTTACCGGGGAGCTGTTTTTT	CASSQVVTGELFF
few	TRBV28	TRBJ2-7	TRBD1	TGTGCCAGCAGTCTCCGGGACAGGGTTTGGGAGCAGTACTTC	CASSLRDRVWEQYF
few	TRBV4-2	TRBJ1-1	.	TGTGCCAGCAGCCAAGAAATAGGGGCGAACACTGAAGCTTTCTTT	CASSQEIGANTEAFF
.	TRBV4-1	TRBJ1-2	TRBD1	TGCGCCAGCAGCCAAACGACAGGGGACTATGGCTACACCTTC	CASSQTTGDYGYTF
.	TRBV2	TRBJ1-5	.	TGTGCCAGCTCGGGTACGGCAGACTCGTGGCCCCAGCATTTT	CASSGTADSWPQHF
once	TRBV13	TRBJ1-5	.	TGTGCCAGCAGCTTAGGGAGGGGAGCGGGGCAGCCCCAGCATTTT	CASSLGRGAGQPQHF
once	TRBV28	TRBJ2-1	.	TGTGCCAGCAGTTTACATGTCCAGTACAATGAGCAGTTCTTC	CASSLHVQYNEQFF
.	TRBV2	TRBJ1-5	TRBD1	TGTGCCAGCAGTGTTAGGGGGCTCGGTCAGCCCCAGCATTTT	CASSVRGLGQPQHF
.	TRBV5-1	TRBJ2-7	TRBD1	TGCGCCAGCAGCGACGGGACAGGGGGTAAGGACGAGCAGTACTTC	CASSDGTGGKDEQYF
.	TRBV3-1/TRBV3-2	TRBJ2-3	TRBD2	TGTGCCAGCAGCCCGGGCGGGGGGGCTCCTAGCACAGATACGCAGTATTTT	CASSPGGGAPSTDTQYF
.	TRBV6-5	TRBJ2-5	TRBD1	TGTGCCAGCAGTATGGACAGGGGGCGAGGGGAGACCCAGTACTTC	CASSMDRGRGETQYF
.	TRBV4-3	TRBJ1-1	TRBD1	TGCGCCAGCAGCCAATCTTCGGACAGGGAACCTTTCTTT	CASSQSSDREPFF
few	TRBV28	TRBJ2-3	TRBD2	TGTGCCAGCAGTCACTTAGCGGGAGAGGGCACAGATACGCAGTATTTT	CASSHLAGEGTDTQYF
.	TRBV28	TRBJ1-4	TRBD1	TGTGCCAGCAGCCAGACAGGGGTTAATGAAAAACTGTTTTTT	CASSQTGVNEKLFF
once	TRBV5-6	TRBJ2-7	TRBD1	TGTGCCAGCAGCCTGGGGGACAGGGGACTACTTGTCTCCTACGAGCAGTACTTC	CASSLGDRGLLVSYEQYF
.	TRBV7-2	TRBJ2-5	TRBD2	TGTGCCAGCAGCTTATCTAGCGGGGGCGGGTACCAAGAGACCCAGTACTTC	CASSLSSGGGYQETQYF
.	TRBV4-3	TRBJ1-1	.	TGCGCCAGCAGCCAAGACGCGCGGGGTGGAACTGAAGCTTTCTTT	CASSQDARGGTEAFF
.	TRBV4-2	TRBJ2-1	TRBD2	TGTGCCAGCAGCCAAGGGGGCGGGAGGGCCGGTAATGAGCAGTTCTTC	CASSQGGGRAGNEQFF
.	TRBV18	TRBJ2-3	TRBD1	TGTGCCAGCTCAGCGGACAGGGGAACAGATACGCAGTATTTT	CASSADRGTDTQYF
.	TRBV30	TRBJ1-1	.	TGTGCCTCCCAGCGGGGCAACGCGAACACTGAAGCTTTCTTT	CASQRGNANTEAFF
.	TRBV7-9	TRBJ2-5	TRBD1	TGTGCCAGCAGCTTCAGCAGACAGGGAAAGTACTTC	CASSFSRQGKYF
.	TRBV4-1	TRBJ1-1	TRBD1	TGCGCCAGCAGCCAAGATTATGACAGGGGGAACACTGAAGCTTTCTTT	CASSQDYDRGNTEAFF
.	TRBV27	TRBJ2-1	.	TGTGCCAGCAGTTTTGAGGGCGCAGCCTACAATGAGCAGTTCTTC	CASSFEGAAYNEQFF
.	TRBV5-4	TRBJ1-1	.	TGTGCCAGCAGCCTAGGAGGGAGGGTCACTGAAGCTTTCTTT	CASSLGGRVTEAFF
.	TRBV28	TRBJ2-7	TRBD1	TGTGCCAGCCGGGACAGGGGCTCGGTCGAGCAGTACTTC	CASRDRGSVEQYF
.	TRBV18	TRBJ1-6	.	TGTGCCAGCTCACCATCGCAGAACTCCTATAATTCACCCCTCCACTTT	CASSPSQNSYNSPLHF
.	TRBV4-1	TRBJ2-5	TRBD2	TGCGCCAGCAGCTCCGGGGGGGGTCGGGAGACCCAGTACTTC	CASSSGGGRETQYF
few	TRBV13	TRBJ2-1	TRBD2	TGTGCCAGCAGCTTAAAGCGGGAGAGTTTCAATGAGCAGTTCTTC	CASSLKRESFNEQFF
.	TRBV10-3	TRBJ2-7	TRBD1	TGTGCCATCAGTGACGGACAGGGGGACTACGAGCAGTACTTC	CAISDGQGDYEQYF
.	TRBV12-3/TRBV12-4	TRBJ1-6	.	TGTGCCAGCGGCACCGAACATTCACCCCTCCACTTT	CASGTEHSPLHF
few	TRBV11-3	TRBJ2-1	TRBD1	TGTGCCAGCAGCTCTCGACAGGGGCTAAAAGATGAGCAGTTCTTC	CASSSRQGLKDEQFF
.	TRBV4-2	TRBJ2-3	TRBD2	TGTGCCAGCAGCCAAGAACGGGGAGGGGGCACAGATACGCAGTATTTT	CASSQERGGGTDTQYF
.	TRBV2	TRBJ1-2	TRBD1	TGTGCCAGCAGTGCCACAGGGGTTAACTATGGCTACACCTTC	CASSATGVNYGYTF
.	TRBV13	TRBJ1-3	TRBD1	TGTGCCAGCAGCCTAACCGTTTACAGGGGGACCTCTGGAAACACCATATATTTT	CASSLTVYRGTSGNTIYF
.	TRBV19	TRBJ2-3	TRBD2	TGTGCCAGTAGTCCGATGGGGACTAGCGGGAGGGCCAACACAGATACGCAGTATTTT	CASSPMGTSGRANTDTQYF